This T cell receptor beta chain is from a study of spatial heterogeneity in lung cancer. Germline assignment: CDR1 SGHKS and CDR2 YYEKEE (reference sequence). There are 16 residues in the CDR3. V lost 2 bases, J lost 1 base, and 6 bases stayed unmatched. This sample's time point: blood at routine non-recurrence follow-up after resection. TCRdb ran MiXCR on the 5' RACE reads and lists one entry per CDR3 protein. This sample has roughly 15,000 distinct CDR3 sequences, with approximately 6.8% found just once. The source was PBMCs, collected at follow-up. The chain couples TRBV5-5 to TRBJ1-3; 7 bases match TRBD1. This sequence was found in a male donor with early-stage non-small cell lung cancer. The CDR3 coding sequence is TGTGCCAGCAGCTTACAGGGGCCCCAATCTGGAAACACCATATATTTT. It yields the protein CASSLQGPQSGNTIYF.